This TCR beta chain appears in the sequencing data of a study of CD8+ T cells in alopecia areata. The study's findings and limits: It was observed that many expanded lesional clones persisted in scalp and blood during tofacitinib.

Treatment defined: oral pan-JAK inhibitor, 5-10 mg twice daily. Peripheral blood and lesional scalp punch biopsies came from alopecia areata patients. Isolated RNA was reverse transcribed into cDNA used as the sequencing template. TCRdb's copy holds only in-frame clones and misses some; the assay was immunoSEQ multiplex PCR. The sample lists a few hundred thousand clones; more than 30% were seen once. Note on this clone: As yet, its antigen is unknown.

V dropped 7 bases and J dropped 2 bases, with 7 bases sitting between them. CDR1 is SGHTA and CDR2 is FQGTGA in the germline V gene. This CDR3 has 12 residues. J is TRBJ2-3 and V is TRBV7-3, with unresolved D. The source was CD4+ T cells sorted from blood, collected between weeks 30 and 35, from a patient treated with tofacitinib. This TCR came from a human donor with alopecia areata. The CDR3 protein is CASIKITDTQYF. In DNA, the CDR3 is TGTGCCAGCATTAAGATCACAGATACGCAGTATTTT.